The 25 T cell receptor beta chains reported below all come from one sample, sequenced in a study of control samples from healthy donors and cancer patients. This table comes from immunoSEQ multiplex PCR, and its TCRdb copy is limited to in-frame clones, with some not included. Of 75,000 to 95,000 clones listed, approximately 84% are singletons. The sequenced sample was PBMCs. These receptors were obtained from a man between 65 and 85 years old with lung cancer.

The V gene is TRBV6-5, the J gene TRBJ1-5; the match to TRBD1 covers 7 bases. Germline CDR1 is MNHEY and CDR2 is SVGAGI. The CDR3 consists of 15 residues. V gave up 4 bases and J gave up 4 bases; unmatched junction bases: 7. CDR3 protein: CASSSDRVRNQPQHF. In DNA form, the CDR3 reads TGTGCCAGCAGTTCAGACAGGGTAAGGAATCAGCCCCAGCATTTT.

This sequence joins TRBV7-9 and TRBJ1-2, with 7 bases lining up with TRBD1. Germline CDR1 reads SEHNR; CDR2 reads FQNEAQ (reference sequence). With V trimmed by 5 bases and J by 4 bases, 13 bases remained unmatched. There are 16 residues in the CDR3. CDR3 coding DNA: TGTGCCAGCAGCACACGAAAGACCCGGGACAGCTATGGCTACACCTTC. Amino acid sequence: CASSTRKTRDSYGYTF.

The chain recombines TRBV6-1 with TRBJ2-3; 8 positions agree with TRBD1. The CDR3 consists of 15 residues. J lost 1 base, V lost 1 base, and 1 base had no gene match. Germline CDR1 MNHNS, CDR2 SASEGT. CDR3 amino acids: CASSEVGQGTDTQYF. The CDR3 region has the DNA TGTGCCAGCAGTGAAGTGGGACAGGGCACAGATACGCAGTATTTT.

The chain is built from TRBV9 and TRBJ2-7; D is unresolved. This CDR3 comprises 14 residues. V lost 0 bases to trimming and J lost 11 bases, with 18 bases between them. CDR1 is SGDLS and CDR2 is YYNGEE in the germline V gene. The DNA of the CDR3 is TGTGCCAGCAGCGTAGTAGGCGCCGAGTCCCGTAAGTACTTC. This sequence encodes CASSVVGAESRKYF. The entire variable domain, with the rest obtained from reference TRBV9 and TRBJ2-7, is as follows: DSGVTQTPKHLITATGQRVTLRCSPRSGDLSVYWYQQSLDQGLQFLIQYYNGEERAKGNILERFSAQQFPDLHSELNLSSLELGDSALYFCASSVVGAESRKYFGPGTRLTVT.

A single count supports this clone. The chain employs TRBV19 and TRBJ1-2; TRBD1 matches 7 bases. The ends lost 8 bases at V and 4 bases at J; junction bases unmatched: 10. CDR1 is LNHDA, CDR2 SQIVND, per germline (reference sequence). The CDR3 extends over 14 amino acids. The CDR3 DNA sequence: TGTGCCAGTCAAGAGGGGACAGTCCGCTATGGCTACACCTTC. It encodes CASQEGTVRYGYTF.

This clone was observed once. This sequence joins TRBV7-9 and TRBJ2-7; D might be TRBD1 (5 bases). In germline, CDR1 is SEHNR, CDR2 FQNEAQ (reference sequence). Trimming took 1 base from V and 2 from J, leaving 9 bases between them. This CDR3 region has 14 residues. The CDR3 spells CASSLVGVTYEQYF. In DNA form, the CDR3 reads TGTGCCAGCAGCTTAGTAGGGGTTACCTACGAGCAGTACTTC.

This chain joins TRBV11-2 and TRBJ2-4; D remains ambiguous. This CDR3 has 15 residues. V lost 5 bases, J lost 6 bases, and 17 bases lay in between. Germline CDR1 reads SGHAT; CDR2 reads FQNNGV. For the CDR3, the DNA is TGTGCCAGCAGCCCCCCGGGCGGATATTTAAACATTCAGTACTTC. The encoded protein is CASSPPGGYLNIQYF.

This clone was recorded once. V is TRBV6-5 and J is TRBJ1-2; D gene uncertain. CDR3 length equals 15 residues. The V gene's germline CDR1 is MNHEY and CDR2 SVGAGI. V was clipped by 0 bases and J by 8 bases, with 16 bases between them. In nucleotides, the CDR3 is TGTGCCAGCAGTTACTCTGAGCATAGCTTGGTGGGCTACACCTTC. This codes for CASSYSEHSLVGYTF.

J is TRBJ1-3 and V is TRBV2, with a weak D call TRBD1 (5 bases). The CDR3 sequence is 15 residues long. CDR1 SNHLY and CDR2 FYNNEI come from the germline V gene. The germline V and J ends were trimmed by 3 bases and 4 bases, with 13 bases remaining between them. The CDR3 DNA follows: TGTGCCAGCAGTGATGACAGCCGGCTCGGAAACACCATATATTTT. Its translation: CASSDDSRLGNTIYF.

This clone was seen a few times. The chain couples TRBV12-3 or TRBV12-4 to TRBJ2-7; D is undetermined. Trimming stripped 6 bases from V and 4 bases from J, with 13 bases between. The CDR3 is 13 residues long. This CDR3 reads CASSLREPYEQYF. DNA of the CDR3: TGTGCCAGCAGCCTTAGGGAACCTTACGAGCAGTACTTC.

The genes are TRBV7-8 and TRBJ1-1; D not certain. Looked up from germline, CDR1 is SGHVS and CDR2 is FQNEAQ. V lost 2 bases and J lost 8, with 9 bases in between. The CDR3 is 12 amino acids. CDR3 nucleotides: TGTGCCAGCAGCTTACAAGGGTTGGAAGCTTTCTTT. Protein: CASSLQGLEAFF. Looking up the rest from reference TRBV7-8 and TRBJ1-1 gives the full variable domain: GAGVSQSPRYKVAKRGQDVALRCDPISGHVSLFWYQQALGQGPEFLTYFQNEAQLDKSGLPSDRFFAERPEGSVSTLKIQRTQQEDSAVYLCASSLQGLEAFFGQGTRLTVV.

This chain uses TRBV27 with TRBJ1-6, with D uncertain. The CDR3 is 14 residues long. Germline V gives CDR1 MNHEY, CDR2 SMNVEV (reference sequence). Trimming took 0 bases from V and 9 from J, leaving 9 bases between them. In DNA, the CDR3 is TGTGCCAGCAGTTTATCGCGGCCCGCTTCACCCCTCCACTTT. The encoded protein is CASSLSRPASPLHF.

The chain has TRBV7-9 and TRBJ2-2; 9 bases line up with TRBD2. The CDR3 totals 17 residues. Losses at the gene ends were 5 bases for V and 4 bases for J; bases not matched to a gene: 11. Germline V gene lookup returns CDR1 SEHNR and CDR2 FQNEAQ (reference sequence). The CDR3 DNA reads as TGTGCCAGCAGCCTGGGGGGACTAGCTTCTAGCACCGGGGAGCTGTTTTTT. It codes for CASSLGGLASSTGELFF.

The chain employs TRBV6-5 and TRBJ2-4; a possible D gene is TRBD2 (6 bases). V dropped 4 bases and J dropped 6 bases, with 19 bases sitting between them. This CDR3 is built from 16 residues. Germline V gene lookup returns CDR1 MNHEY and CDR2 SVGAGI. The CDR3 bases are TGTGCCAGCAGTTGCATAGCTTGCGGGGAGAGAAACATTCAGTACTTC. It is translated as CASSCIACGERNIQYF.

The chain employs TRBV5-8 and TRBJ2-3; TRBD2 is a possible D gene (6 bases). Germline-derived CDR1 and CDR2 are SGHTS and YDEGEE. Trimming pared 4 bases from V and 1 base from J, leaving 22 bases between. The CDR3 covers 18 residues. In nucleotides, the CDR3 is TGTGCCAGCAGCCAACAGGTAGCGGCGGGTCTGGGCACAGATACGCAGTATTTT. It is translated as CASSQQVAAGLGTDTQYF.

The chain recombines TRBV5-1 with TRBJ1-1; maybe TRBD1 (5 bases). Germline-derived CDR1 and CDR2 are SGHRS and YFSETQ. V was shortened by 0 bases and J by 0 bases, with 15 bases between the two germline ends. This CDR3 has 17 amino acids. CDR3 residues: CASSLVGWDGLNTEAFF. In DNA form, the CDR3 reads TGCGCCAGCAGCTTGGTTGGCTGGGACGGTTTGAACACTGAAGCTTTCTTT.

The chain has TRBV2 and TRBJ1-2, with 11 bases matching TRBD1. J gave up 4 bases and V 7 bases, and 11 bases lay outside the gene matches. CDR3 length: 16 amino acids. The germline CDR1 and CDR2 sequences are SNHLY and FYNNEI. The CDR3 DNA sequence: TGTGCCAGCATTTCACAGTGGGACAGGGGGTTCTATGGCTACACCTTC. Translated: CASISQWDRGFYGYTF.

As regards this clone: The sample carries other DNA sequences with the same CDR3. The rearrangement joins TRBV11-2 to TRBJ2-1, with a weak D call TRBD2 (5 bases). V lost 5 bases and J lost 7, with 18 bases in between. Germline V CDR1 and CDR2: SGHAT, FQNNGV. The CDR3 contains 15 residues. The CDR3 loop reads CASSPGPGMRNEQFF. As DNA, the CDR3 is TGTGCCAGCAGCCCCGGTCCGGGGATGAGGAATGAGCAGTTCTTC.

This clone was seen a few times. The rearrangement joins TRBV15 to TRBJ1-1; possible D gene TRBD1, 5 bases. Germline assignment: CDR1 LNHNV and CDR2 YYDKDF (reference sequence). V lost 0 bases, J lost 6 bases, and 23 bases lay in between. The CDR3 extends over 18 amino acids. This CDR3 is CATSRDGGGRRDLSEAFF. In nucleotides, the CDR3 is TGTGCCACCAGCAGAGATGGGGGAGGTCGTAGGGATTTGTCTGAAGCTTTCTTT.

The J gene is TRBJ2-3, the V gene TRBV5-1; D may be TRBD1 (6 bases). The CDR3 loop spans 16 amino acids. The germline V gene encodes CDR1 SGHRS and CDR2 YFSETQ. Trimming pared 2 bases from V and 0 bases from J, leaving 13 bases between. CDR3: CASSLIGTSSTDTQYF. CDR3 coding DNA: TGCGCCAGCAGCTTAATAGGGACATCTAGCACAGATACGCAGTATTTT.

The gene calls are TRBV7-9 and TRBJ2-4; the D is unclear. Germline loops: CDR1 SEHNR, CDR2 FQNEAQ (reference sequence). This CDR3 contains 15 residues. V dropped 1 base and J dropped 1 base, with 8 bases sitting between them. CDR3 loop: CASSLGTAAKNIQYF. The CDR3 DNA reads TGTGCCAGCAGCTTAGGAACAGCCGCCAAAAACATTCAGTACTTC.

The rearrangement uses TRBV14 and TRBJ1-2; D gene ambiguous. This CDR3 is built from 14 residues. From germline, CDR1 is SGHDN and CDR2 FVKESK. V gave up 0 bases and J gave up 8 bases, with 13 bases separating them. The CDR3 DNA reads as TGTGCCAGCAGCCAAGAAAGAGGGCTGGGCGGCTACACCTTC. Translating it yields CASSQERGLGGYTF.

The V and J genes are TRBV27 and TRBJ1-1; D ambiguous. Germline V gives CDR1 MNHEY, CDR2 SMNVEV (reference sequence). The V end was cut by 7 bases, the J end by 3 bases, with 6 bases between. CDR3 length: 11 residues. CDR3 coding DNA: TGTGCCAGCACTTCGTACACTGAAGCTTTCTTT. Translated: CASTSYTEAFF.

The chain employs TRBV18 and TRBJ1-1; maybe TRBD1 (6 bases). Trimming stripped 5 bases from V and 4 bases from J, with 17 bases between. The CDR3 extends over 15 amino acids. Germline values: CDR1 KGHSH, CDR2 LQKENI. CDR3 in DNA: TGTGCCAGCTCAGTGGACACAGGGTTCCCCACTGAAGCTTTCTTT. As protein: CASSVDTGFPTEAFF.

The chain couples TRBV25-1 to TRBJ2-7; D may be TRBD1 (7 bases). CDR3 length: 15 residues. Trimming left V 5 bases short and J 3 bases short, with 17 bases between. CDR1 and CDR2 from the germline V gene are MGHDK and SYGVNS. The CDR3 region is CASSPSGRGVYEQYF. CDR3 bases: TGTGCCAGCAGTCCCTCTGGCAGGGGGGTCTACGAGCAGTACTTC.